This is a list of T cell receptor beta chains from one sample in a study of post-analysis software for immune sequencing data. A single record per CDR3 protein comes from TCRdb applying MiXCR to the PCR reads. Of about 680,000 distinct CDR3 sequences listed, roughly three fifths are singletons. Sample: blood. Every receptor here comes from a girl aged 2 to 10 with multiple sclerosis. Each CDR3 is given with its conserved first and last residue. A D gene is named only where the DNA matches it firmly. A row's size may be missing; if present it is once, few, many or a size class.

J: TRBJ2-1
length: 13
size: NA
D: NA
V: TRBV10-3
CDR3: CAISEALGNEQFF
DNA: TGTGCCATCAGTGAGGCCCTCGGGAATGAGCAGTTCTTC

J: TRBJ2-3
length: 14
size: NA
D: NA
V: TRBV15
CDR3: CATSRDQRSDTQYF
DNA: TGTGCCACCAGCAGAGATCAGCGGTCTGATACGCAGTATTTT

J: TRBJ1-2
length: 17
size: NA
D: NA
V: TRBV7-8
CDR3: CASSLNPGQGTTYGYTF
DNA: TGTGCCAGCAGCTTAAACCCCGGCCAGGGAACAACCTATGGCTACACCTTC

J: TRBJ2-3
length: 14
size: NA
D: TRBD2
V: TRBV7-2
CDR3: CASSRAGITDTQYF
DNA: TGTGCCAGCAGCCGAGCGGGGATAACAGATACGCAGTATTTT

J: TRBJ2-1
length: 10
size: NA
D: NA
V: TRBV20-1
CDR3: CSASSGEQFF
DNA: TGCAGTGCTAGTAGTGGTGAGCAGTTCTTC

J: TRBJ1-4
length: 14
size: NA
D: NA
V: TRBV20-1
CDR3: CSARGAPTGEKLFF
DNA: TGCAGTGCTAGAGGAGCCCCCACGGGTGAAAAACTGTTTTTT

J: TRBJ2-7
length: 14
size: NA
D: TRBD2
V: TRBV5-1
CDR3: CASSLAGGYYEQYF
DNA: TGCGCCAGCAGCTTGGCGGGAGGCTACTACGAGCAGTACTTC

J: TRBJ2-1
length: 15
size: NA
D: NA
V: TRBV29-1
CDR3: CSVLGRRSSYNEQFF
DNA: TGCAGCGTTCTCGGACGGCGAAGCTCCTACAATGAGCAGTTCTTC

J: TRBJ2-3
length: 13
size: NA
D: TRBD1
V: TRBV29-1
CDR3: CSAAGQGTDTQYF
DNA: TGCAGCGCCGCGGGACAGGGTACAGATACGCAGTATTTT

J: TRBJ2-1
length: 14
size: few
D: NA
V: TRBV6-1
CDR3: CASSEAGRANEQFF
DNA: TGTGCCAGCAGTGAAGCCGGCAGGGCCAATGAGCAGTTCTTC

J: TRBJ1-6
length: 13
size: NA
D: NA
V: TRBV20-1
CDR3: CSAAGTGISPLHF
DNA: TGCAGTGCTGCCGGGACCGGGATTTCACCCCTCCACTTT

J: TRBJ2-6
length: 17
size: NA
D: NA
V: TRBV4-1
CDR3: CASSQEVSGSGANVLTF
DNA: TGCGCCAGCAGCCAAGAGGTGTCTGGTTCTGGGGCCAACGTCCTGACTTTC

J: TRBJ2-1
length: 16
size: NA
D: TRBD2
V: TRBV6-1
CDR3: CATLRLAGGPWNEQFF
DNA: TGTGCCACCCTTCGACTAGCGGGAGGGCCATGGAATGAGCAGTTCTTC

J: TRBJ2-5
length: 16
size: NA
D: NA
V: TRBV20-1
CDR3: CSAREVFGPSGETQYF
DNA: TGCAGTGCTAGAGAAGTTTTTGGACCCAGTGGGGAGACCCAGTACTTC

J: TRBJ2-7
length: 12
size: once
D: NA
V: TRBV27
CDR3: CASRTSPYEQYF
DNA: TGTGCCAGCAGGACTAGTCCCTACGAGCAGTACTTC

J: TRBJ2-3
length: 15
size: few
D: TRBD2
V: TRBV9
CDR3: CASSVGGSLKDTQYF
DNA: TGTGCCAGCAGCGTAGGCGGGAGCCTCAAAGATACGCAGTATTTT

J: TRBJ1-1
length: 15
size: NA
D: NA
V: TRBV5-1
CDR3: CASSPTAGSPTEAFF
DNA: TGCGCCAGCAGCCCGACGGCGGGGAGCCCTACTGAAGCTTTCTTT

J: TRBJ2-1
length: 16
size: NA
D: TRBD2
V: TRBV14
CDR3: CASSPLEGGGDNEQFF
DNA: TGTGCCAGCAGCCCCCTGGAGGGTGGGGGGGACAATGAGCAGTTCTTC

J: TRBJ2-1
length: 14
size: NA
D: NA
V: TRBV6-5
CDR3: CASSKMDRGNEQFF
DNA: TGTGCCAGCAGCAAAATGGACCGGGGGAATGAGCAGTTCTTC